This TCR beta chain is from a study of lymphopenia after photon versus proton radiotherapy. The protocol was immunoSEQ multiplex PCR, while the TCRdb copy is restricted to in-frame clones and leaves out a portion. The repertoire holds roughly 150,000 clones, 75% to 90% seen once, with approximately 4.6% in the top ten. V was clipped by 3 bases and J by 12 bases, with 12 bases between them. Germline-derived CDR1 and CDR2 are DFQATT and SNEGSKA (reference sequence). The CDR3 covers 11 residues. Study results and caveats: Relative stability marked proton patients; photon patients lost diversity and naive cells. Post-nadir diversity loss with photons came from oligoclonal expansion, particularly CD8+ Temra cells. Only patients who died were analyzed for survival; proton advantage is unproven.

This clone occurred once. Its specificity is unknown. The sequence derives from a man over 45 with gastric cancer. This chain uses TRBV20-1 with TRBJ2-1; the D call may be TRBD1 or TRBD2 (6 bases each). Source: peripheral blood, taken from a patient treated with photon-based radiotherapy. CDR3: CSARRGETQFF. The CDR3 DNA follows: TGCAGTGCTAGGAGGGGGGAAACGCAGTTCTTC.